The 32 T cell receptor beta chains given below trace back to one sample, sequenced in a study of Graves' ophthalmopathy and Graves' hyperthyroidism. From RNA, the CDR3 regions of TCR beta chains were amplified and sequenced. The first round was an RT-PCR with HTBI primers, and the second round was a multiplex PCR. TCRdb re-analysed the multiplex PCR reads in MiXCR, keeping a single row per CDR3 protein. Of 1 million to 1.3 million distinct CDR3 sequences in the sample, roughly 35% were seen once. Material: peripheral blood or thyroid tissue (not recorded which). The receptors originated from an adult man with Graves' hyperthyroidism.

Comments on this clonotype: A much larger clone is a single base away; this may be a read error. The V call is TRBV5-1, the J call TRBJ2-5; D is possibly TRBD1 (6 bases). This CDR3 has 16 amino acids. Germline V CDR1 and CDR2: SGHRS, YFSETQ. CDR3 sequence: CASSLKGRGPQETRYF. CDR3 in DNA: TGCGCCAGCAGCTTGAAGGGCAGGGGTCCCCAAGAGACCCGGTACTTC. Supplemented by reference TRBV5-1 and TRBJ2-5, the full variable domain reads KAGVTQTPRYLIKTRGQQVTLSCSPISGHRSVSWYQQTPGQGLQFLFEYFSETQRNKGNFPGRFSGRQFSNSRSEMNVSTLELGDSALYLCASSLKGRGPQETRYFGPGTRLLVL.

With regard to this clonotype: This could be a read error, since a much larger clone is one nucleotide away. V gene TRBV5-1 combines with J gene TRBJ2-5; D call uncertain. The CDR3 extends over 14 amino acids. Trimming pared 4 bases from V and 5 bases from J, leaving 15 bases between. The germline V gene has CDR1 SGHRS and CDR2 YFSETQ. Written as DNA, the CDR3 is TGCGCCAGCAGCGCCGACTTGGGGTTGGAGACCCAGTACTTC. Amino acids: CASSADLGLETQYF.

The table lists this clonotype with many counts. The chain is built from TRBV2 and TRBJ1-1, with D unclear. CDR3 length: 14 amino acids. Germline values: CDR1 SNHLY, CDR2 FYNNEI. Trimming removed 2 bases from V and 1 base from J, with 8 bases in between. Written as DNA, the CDR3 is TGTGCCAGCAGTGAACTGGGAGAGAACACTGAAGCTTTCTTT. Protein sequence: CASSELGENTEAFF.

This chain connects TRBV10-3 to TRBJ2-5, with 13 bases lining up with TRBD2. The CDR3 contains 16 residues. V dropped 4 bases and J dropped 4; count of bases not matched to a gene: 6. CDR1 ENHRY and CDR2 SYGVKD come from the germline V gene. CDR3 bases: TGTGCCATCAGTGCCGGACTAGCGGGAGCGGGAGAGACCCAGTACTTC. Residues: CAISAGLAGAGETQYF.

The table lists this clonotype with many counts. The CDR3: CATGNGAGLGTEAFF. As DNA, the CDR3 is TGTGCCACCGGGAACGGGGCAGGGTTGGGCACTGAAGCTTTCTTT. The chain uses TRBV15 and TRBJ1-1; the D gene is possibly TRBD1 (5 bases). Germline V gives CDR1 LNHNV, CDR2 YYDKDF (reference sequence). There are 15 residues in the CDR3. V gave up 8 bases and J gave up 4 bases, with 20 bases separating them.

This clonotype came up many times. This sequence joins TRBV11-2 and TRBJ1-6, with a possible D match to TRBD1 (6 bases). This CDR3 is 14 amino acids long. V dropped 4 bases and J dropped 10 bases, with 14 bases sitting between them. Germline V gives CDR1 SGHAT, CDR2 FQNNGV. This CDR3 is CASSSRTVGSPLHF. The CDR3 DNA is TGTGCCAGCAGCTCCCGGACAGTAGGCTCACCCCTCCACTTT.

This clonotype came up many times. The rearrangement joins TRBV20-1 to TRBJ2-5; possibly TRBD2 for D (6 bases). Deletions cut 0 bases from V and 2 bases from J, with 13 bases between. This CDR3 spans 15 amino acids. Germline CDR1 and CDR2: DFQATT and SNEGSKA (reference sequence). CDR3 sequence reads: CSARDIRDLQETQYF. Here the CDR3 DNA reads TGCAGTGCTAGAGACATCCGGGACTTACAAGAGACCCAGTACTTC.

About this clonotype itself: Being one base from a much bigger clone, this may be a read error. The rearrangement links TRBV2 to TRBJ2-2; possibly TRBD2 for D (6 bases). The CDR3 consists of 15 residues. Germline V gene sequence: CDR1 SNHLY, CDR2 FYNNEI. The CDR3 region is CASGPTLGITGELLF. In nucleotides, the CDR3 is TGTGCCAGCGGACCGACACTAGGGATCACGGGGGAGCTGCTTTTT.

This clonotype was recorded a few times. This chain joins TRBV27 and TRBJ2-7, with D tentatively TRBD2 (6 bases). The CDR3 sequence is 15 residues long. The germline gives CDR1 MNHEY, CDR2 SMNVEV (reference sequence). Trimming shortened V by 5 bases and J by 4 bases, and 18 bases separated the two germline ends. The CDR3 is CASSPEGGTWYEQYF. The CDR3 nucleotides are TGTGCCAGCAGTCCAGAAGGTGGGACTTGGTACGAGCAGTACTTC.

This clonotype was observed a handful of times. The CDR3 region is CASSVDPGSAYEQYF. In DNA form, the CDR3 reads TGTGCCAGCAGCGTAGATCCGGGATCGGCCTACGAGCAGTACTTC. This sequence joins TRBV9 and TRBJ2-7, with D possibly being TRBD2 (5 bases). Germline V gene data show CDR1 as SGDLS and CDR2 as YYNGEE. CDR3 length equals 15 residues. Deletions cut 0 bases from V and 2 bases from J, with 12 bases between.

Remarks on this clonotype: The germline gene is not matched at one end of the junction; a read error may be the cause. The chain employs TRBV7-2 and TRBJ2-7; no clear D gene. The CDR3 sequence is 14 residues long. Germline V gene lookup returns CDR1 SGHTA and CDR2 FQGNSA. The CDR3 DNA reads as TGTGCCAACAGCCCCCGCAGGAGCTCCTACGAGCAGTACTTC. As protein: CANSPRRSSYEQYF.

There are a few counts of this clonotype. This chain links TRBV5-4 with TRBJ2-2; D may be TRBD2 (6 bases). The CDR3 covers 15 residues. CDR1 SGHNT and CDR2 YYREEE come from the germline V gene (reference sequence). Between the trimmed V and J ends, which lost 3 bases and 1 base, there was a span of 10 bases. The CDR3 region has the DNA TGTGCCAGCAGCTCCGCGGGACGGAACACCGGGGAGCTGTTTTTT. The encoded protein is CASSSAGRNTGELFF.

The CDR3 here is CATRRRGNQHF. DNA for the CDR3: TGTGCCACCAGACGCAGAGGCAATCAGCATTTT. This sequence joins TRBV15 and TRBJ1-5, with no clear D. CDR1 LNHNV and CDR2 YYDKDF come from the germline V gene (reference sequence). The CDR3 has 11 residues. Trimming shortened V by 6 bases and J by 13 bases, and 13 bases separated the two germline ends.

This clonotype has just a few counts. This chain joins TRBV4-1 and TRBJ2-5; D call uncertain. Trimming took 0 bases from V and 5 from J, leaving 7 bases between them. The CDR3 is 13 residues long. Per germline, CDR1 MGHRA and CDR2 YSYEKL. CDR3 sequence: CASSQELWETQYF. The CDR3 nucleotides are TGCGCCAGCAGCCAAGAGTTATGGGAGACCCAGTACTTC.

This sequence joins TRBV7-9 and TRBJ1-4; D is uncertain. The germline V gene encodes CDR1 SEHNR and CDR2 FQNEAQ (reference sequence). The CDR3 covers 15 residues. V gave up 0 bases and J gave up 4 bases, with 9 bases separating them. This chain's CDR3 is CASSLARWGNEKLFF. CDR3 coding DNA: TGTGCCAGCAGCTTAGCGCGCTGGGGTAATGAAAAACTGTTTTTT.

This clonotype was recorded a few times. The chain recombines TRBV5-1 with TRBJ2-7; weak D call: TRBD2 (5 bases). Germline V lookup: CDR1 SGHRS, CDR2 YFSETQ. This CDR3 region has 15 residues. Trimming shortened V by 1 base and J by 0 bases, and 11 bases separated the two germline ends. The CDR3 DNA is TGCGCCAGCAGCTTGCAGACTACATACTCCTACGAGCAGTACTTC. Its translation is CASSLQTTYSYEQYF. The variable domain in full, completed from reference TRBV5-1 and TRBJ2-7, reads KAGVTQTPRYLIKTRGQQVTLSCSPISGHRSVSWYQQTPGQGLQFLFEYFSETQRNKGNFPGRFSGRQFSNSRSEMNVSTLELGDSALYLCASSLQTTYSYEQYFGPGTRLTVT.

The chain employs TRBV7-9 and TRBJ2-7; no reliable D call. This CDR3 is built from 12 residues. The germline gives CDR1 SEHNR, CDR2 FQNEAQ (reference sequence). V lost 1 base, J lost 5 bases, and 6 bases lay in between. The CDR3 DNA follows: TGTGCCAGCAGCTTAGAATCGGACGAGCAGTACTTC. Translated: CASSLESDEQYF.

About this clonotype itself: A much larger clone lies one base from this, so it may be a read error. The J gene is TRBJ1-1, the V gene TRBV7-9; 8 bases align to TRBD1. CDR1 and CDR2 from the germline V gene are SEHNR and FQNEAQ (reference sequence). This CDR3 spans 13 amino acids. The V gene end was trimmed by 4 bases and the J gene end by 12 bases; junction bases not matched to a gene: 10. Here the CDR3 reads CASSCLGDRTTFF. CDR3 DNA: TGTGCCAGCAGCTGCCTGGGGGACAGGACAACTTTCTTT.

Of note for this clonotype: One end of the junction fails to match germline, which may point to a read error. The gene calls are TRBV5-1 and TRBJ1-1; D is uncertain. The CDR3 is 14 residues long. Germline V gene data show CDR1 as SGHRS and CDR2 as YFSETQ. The CDR3, as DNA: TGCGCCAGCAGCTTGGGGGGTGCGGGCACTGAAGCTCTCTTT. It specifies CASSLGGAGTEALF.

This chain joins TRBV12-3 or TRBV12-4 and TRBJ1-2; D is undetermined. The CDR3 totals 13 residues. V lost 3 bases and J 8 bases, leaving 13 bases between the germline ends. The CDR3 bases are TGTGCCAGCAGTTTTTTTGGGTCGCAAGGCTACACCTTC. Protein: CASSFFGSQGYTF.

About this clonotype itself: A much larger clone is a single base away; this may be a read error. V gene TRBV2 combines with J gene TRBJ2-7; D assignment may be TRBD1 or TRBD2 (7 bases each). Germline values: CDR1 SNHLY, CDR2 FYNNEI. CDR3 size: 11 residues. V gave up 5 bases and J gave up 9 bases, with 11 bases separating them. In nucleotides, the CDR3 is TGTGCCAGCAGTCAGGGGGGGCGGCAGTACTTC. It is translated as CASSQGGRQYF.

This clonotype has at least ten counts. This chain uses TRBV19 with TRBJ1-5; perhaps TRBD1 as D (5 bases). This CDR3 has 13 amino acids. The germline V gene has CDR1 LNHDA and CDR2 SQIVND (reference sequence). The V end lost 4 bases, the J end lost 2 bases, and 6 bases lay between the germline ends. The CDR3 DNA reads TGTGCCAGTAGTACGGGGGGCAATCAGCCCCAGCATTTT. Protein product: CASSTGGNQPQHF.

This clonotype came up once. The final CDR3 position lacks the conserved phenylalanine or tryptophan, pointing to a likely read error. No DNA is shown, since the ends of the CDR3 on it are uncertain; the CDR3 is the one TCRdb lists. The genes are TRBV7-9 and TRBJ1-1; the tabulated D call, TRBD1, remains unverified against the DNA. The CDR3 sequence runs 10 residues, both termini included. Germline lookup yields CDR1 SEHNR and CDR2 FQNEAQ (reference sequence). CDR3: CASSTDSRNY.

The count of this clonotype is one. This CDR3 is missing its conserved last phenylalanine or tryptophan, likely due to a read error. J is TRBJ2-2 and V is TRBV7-9, with D possibly TRBD1 on 5 matching bases. There are 14 residues in the CDR3. The V end lost 5 bases, the J end lost 5 bases, and 12 bases lay between the germline ends. From germline, CDR1 is SEHNR and CDR2 FQNEAQ (reference sequence). CDR3 DNA sequence: TGTGCCAGCAGCCCCAACCAGGGAACCGGGGAGCTGTTTTCT. It encodes CASSPNQGTGELFS.

This chain connects TRBV29-1 to TRBJ2-5; 7 bases line up with TRBD1. This CDR3 has 14 amino acids. Germline assignment: CDR1 SQVTM and CDR2 ANQGSEA. V shed 6 bases and J 1 base; nucleotides not matched to a gene: 8. CDR3 loop: CSVLEGALQETQYF. As DNA, the CDR3 is TGCAGCGTATTAGAGGGGGCACTCCAAGAGACCCAGTACTTC.

This clonotype was seen just once. The chain uses TRBV25-1 and TRBJ2-7; the match to TRBD1 covers 7 bases. The DNA end lines up better with TRBJ2-1; the J call may be wrong. The CDR3 length is 16 residues. Looked up from germline, CDR1 is MGHDK and CDR2 is SYGVNS. DNA for the CDR3: TGTGCCAGCAGCCAAGTGAGGGACAGCTCCTACAATGAGCAGTTCTTC. It encodes CASSQVRDSSYNEQFF.

CDR3 in amino acids: CSASYRDRVNQPQHF. Written as DNA, the CDR3 is TGCAGTGCTAGCTACAGGGATCGGGTAAATCAGCCCCAGCATTTT. The V gene is TRBV20-1, the J gene TRBJ1-5; TRBD1 might be the D (6 bases). Between the trimmed V and J ends, which lost 3 bases and 4 bases, there was a span of 16 bases. Germline CDR1 is DFQATT and CDR2 is SNEGSKA (reference sequence). The CDR3 has 15 amino acids.

The rearrangement uses TRBV7-6 and TRBJ1-5, with D possibly TRBD1 on 6 matching bases. The CDR3 contains 17 residues. Germline values: CDR1 SGHVS, CDR2 FNYEAQ. Trimming cost V 3 bases and J 2 bases, with 17 bases left between them. CDR3 in DNA: TGTGCCAGCAGCTTCTACCCCGACAGGAACGGCAATCAGCCCCAGCATTTT. This gives the protein CASSFYPDRNGNQPQHF. The full variable domain, rest sourced from reference TRBV7-6 and TRBJ1-5, is GAGVSQSPRYKVTKRGQDVALRCDPISGHVSLYWYRQALGQGPEFLTYFNYEAQQDKSGLPNDRFSAERPEGSISTLTIQRTEQRDSAMYRCASSFYPDRNGNQPQHFGDGTRLSIL.

In its sample, this clonotype was seen many times. This chain joins TRBV7-6 and TRBJ2-5; possibly TRBD2 for D (6 bases). Germline CDR1 and CDR2: SGHVS and FNYEAQ. The length of the CDR3 is 15 residues. Between the trimmed V and J ends, which lost 2 bases and 5 bases, there was a span of 15 bases. The DNA for the CDR3 is TGTGCCAGCAGCTTAAACCCGGGGGAGACGGAGACCCAGTACTTC. Its protein product is CASSLNPGETETQYF.

This clonotype was counted once. The gene calls are TRBV6-9 and TRBJ1-5, with a weak D call TRBD1 (6 bases). This CDR3 contains 14 residues. V was trimmed by 8 bases and J by 5 bases, leaving 16 bases between them. Germline V gene sequence: CDR1 MNHGY, CDR2 SVAAGI. CDR3 nucleotides: TGTGCCAGCCGGGCCGGGGGGCTCGATCAGCCCCAGCATTTT. This encodes CASRAGGLDQPQHF.

This clonotype was detected ten times or more. J is TRBJ1-3 and V is TRBV7-9; 9 nucleotides align to TRBD1. Germline CDR1 and CDR2: SEHNR and FQNEAQ (reference sequence). The CDR3 extends over 14 amino acids. Trimming at V came to 6 bases and at J to 2 bases, leaving 2 bases not matched to a gene. The CDR3 DNA is TGTGCCAGCAGACAGGGGGCAGCTGGAAACACCATATATTTT. Amino acid sequence: CASRQGAAGNTIYF.

This clonotype was observed a handful of times. The chain carries TRBV2 and TRBJ1-1; D possibly corresponds to TRBD1 (5 bases). V lost 6 bases to trimming and J lost 3 bases, with 14 bases between them. In germline, CDR1 is SNHLY, CDR2 FYNNEI. The CDR3 extends over 14 amino acids. CDR3 bases: TGTGCCAGCAGGACAGACCGGGATTACACTGAAGCTTTCTTT. Its translation: CASRTDRDYTEAFF.